These T cell receptor beta chains were read from a single sample in a study of blood T cell repertoires in COVID-19. The method was immunoSEQ multiplex PCR; TCRdb's version includes in-frame clones alone and lacks a portion of them. The profile shows under 200,000 clones, roughly 80% of them singletons. Specimen: peripheral blood. The receptors here all came from a man between 65 and 85 years old with acute or convalescent COVID-19. The CDR3 runs from the conserved cysteine through the conserved F or W. The order of the fields is J gene, D gene, V gene, clone size, CDR3 DNA, CDR3 protein. A D gene is named only where the DNA matches it firmly. Size is stated for part of the rows, as once, few or many counts, or as a class when the clone is expanded.

TRBJ2-2,NA,TRBV5-1,NA,TGCGCCAGCAGCTTGGCCGACACCGGGGAGCTGTTTTTT,CASSLADTGELFF
TRBJ1-2,NA,TRBV20-1,NA,TGCAGTGCCCAGGCCGGCTATGGCTACACCTTC,CSAQAGYGYTF
TRBJ2-5,NA,TRBV27,NA,TGTGCCAGCAGTTTCTCCGCAGGGGCCCAAGAGACCCAGTACTTC,CASSFSAGAQETQYF
TRBJ1-2,NA,TRBV5-4,NA,TGTGCCAGCAGCTTGGACAGGGTAGCTGGCTACACCTTC,CASSLDRVAGYTF
TRBJ1-1,TRBD1,TRBV10-2,NA,TGCGCCAGCTCTGACAGGGAAACTGAAGCTTTCTTT,CASSDRETEAFF
TRBJ1-1,NA,TRBV5-1,NA,TGCGCCAGCAGCTTTTCCAGGACTAACGAGGTGAACACTGAAGCTTTCTTT,CASSFSRTNEVNTEAFF
TRBJ1-1,NA,TRBV7-9,NA,TGTGCCAGCAGCTTAGGCGTGGGGGGCACTGAAGCTTTCTTT,CASSLGVGGTEAFF
TRBJ2-1,NA,TRBV7-2,once,TGTGCCAGCACCCTCGTGGGCAGGGAGCAGTTCTTC,CASTLVGREQFF
TRBJ2-4,TRBD2,TRBV27,NA,TGTGCCAGCAAGGGAGGGGAGGGAACCAAAAACATTCAGTACTTC,CASKGGEGTKNIQYF
TRBJ2-5,NA,TRBV27,NA,TGTGCCAGCAGTTTATCTTCGGGAGTAGAGACCCAGTACTTC,CASSLSSGVETQYF
TRBJ2-1,TRBD2,TRBV9,NA,TGTGCCAGCAGCGCTCCGGGACTAGCGGGAGCGAATGAGCAGTTCTTC,CASSAPGLAGANEQFF
TRBJ1-5,TRBD1,TRBV28,NA,TGTGCCAGCAGCCCCGCCGGGACAGGGTCTCAGCCCCAGCATTTT,CASSPAGTGSQPQHF
TRBJ2-7,TRBD1,TRBV19,NA,TGTGCCAGTAGTATCAGGGGGTGGTCCTACGAGCAGTACTTC,CASSIRGWSYEQYF
TRBJ1-2,TRBD1,TRBV7-9,many,TGTGCCAGCAGCTTAGGGCAGGGGGCGTATGGCTACACCTTC,CASSLGQGAYGYTF
TRBJ1-1,TRBD1,TRBV5-1,NA,TGCGCCAGCAGCAAGGGACAGGGGTGGGAGAACACTGAAGCTTTCTTT,CASSKGQGWENTEAFF
TRBJ2-2,NA,TRBV5-6,NA,TGTGCCAGCAGCACTTTTAACAGGAACACCGGGGAGCTGTTTTTT,CASSTFNRNTGELFF
TRBJ2-2,NA,TRBV19,NA,TGTGCCAGTACCAGCAGGGCCACCGGGGAGCTGTTTTTT,CASTSRATGELFF
TRBJ1-2,TRBD1,TRBV7-2,once,TGTGCCAGCAGCTCCGGGACAGGGAGGGGGGTCTATGGCTACACCTTC,CASSSGTGRGVYGYTF
TRBJ2-1,NA,TRBV11-3,NA,TGTGCCAGCACTGAGCGGGCTTGGGGTGAGCAGTTCTTC,CASTERAWGEQFF
TRBJ2-5,NA,TRBV5-8,NA,TGTGCCAGCAGGACCCCAGGGTTAGGCGAGACCCAGTACTTC,CASRTPGLGETQYF
TRBJ1-3,NA,TRBV10-3,NA,TGTGCCATCAGTGAGCCGAGCTCTGGAAACACCATATATTTT,CAISEPSSGNTIYF
TRBJ2-1,NA,TRBV5-4,NA,TGTGCCAGCAGCTTCGCGGGGTCCTACAATGAGCAGTTCTTC,CASSFAGSYNEQFF
TRBJ2-1,TRBD2,TRBV6-5,few,TGTGCCAGCAGTTACATAAGGACTAGCGGGGAGAATGAGCAGTTCTTC,CASSYIRTSGENEQFF
TRBJ1-1,TRBD1,TRBV7-6,NA,TGTGCCAGCAGCTTAGCAGGACGACAGGGTAACACTGAAGCTTTCTTT,CASSLAGRQGNTEAFF
TRBJ2-7,NA,TRBV12-3/TRBV12-4,few,TGTGCCAGCAGCCAGACTGGCTACGAGCAGTACTTC,CASSQTGYEQYF
TRBJ1-1,NA,TRBV6-1,NA,TGTGCCAGCAGTGAAGTTCTTAGGGAGGAAGCTTTCTTT,CASSEVLREEAFF
TRBJ1-1,TRBD1,TRBV4-3,NA,TGCGCCAGCAGCCAAGCCAAGGGGACAGGTTTATTTTTGGTGGAAGCTTTCTTT,CASSQAKGTGLFLVEAFF
TRBJ2-2,NA,TRBV5-6,NA,TGTGCCAGCAGCGACCTCAAAGGGGGAACCGGGGAGCTGTTTTTT,CASSDLKGGTGELFF
TRBJ1-2,TRBD1,TRBV6-5,NA,TGTGCCAGCACCGTGACAGGGTCTAACTATGGCTACACCTTC,CASTVTGSNYGYTF
TRBJ1-6,TRBD1,TRBV5-1,NA,TGCGCCAGCAGCTTGACAGGGGATTATAATTCACCCCTCCACTTT,CASSLTGDYNSPLHF
TRBJ1-3,TRBD1,TRBV3-1/TRBV3-2,NA,TGTGCCAGCAGCCAACGACAGGGGGCAATTGGAAACACCATATATTTT,CASSQRQGAIGNTIYF
TRBJ2-2,NA,TRBV6-5,NA,TGTGCCAGCAGTCTCCCCGGGACTGGCACCGGGGAGCTGTTTTTT,CASSLPGTGTGELFF
TRBJ1-5,TRBD1,TRBV28,NA,TGTGCCAGCATACCGGGACAGGGGCATCAGCCCCAGCATTTT,CASIPGQGHQPQHF
TRBJ2-7,NA,TRBV28,NA,TGTGCCAGCAGTCGGCCGTGGAGCTCCTACGAGCAGTACTTC,CASSRPWSSYEQYF
TRBJ2-1,TRBD2,TRBV19,NA,TGTGCCAGTAGTATATACGTCCGGGGACTAGCGGGAGACCCCACTGGGATTGAGCAGTTCTTC,CASSIYVRGLAGDPTGIEQFF
TRBJ2-7,NA,TRBV19,NA,TGTGCCAGTAGTACACAGGGCTACGAGCAGTACTTC,CASSTQGYEQYF
TRBJ1-1,NA,TRBV19,NA,TGTGCCAGTAGTATATCCGGGGTTCAGAACACTGAAGCTTTCTTT,CASSISGVQNTEAFF
TRBJ1-2,NA,TRBV28,NA,TGTGCCAGCAGTTTAAGTGAGGCAGGGAACTATGGCTACACCTTC,CASSLSEAGNYGYTF
TRBJ1-6,NA,TRBV9,NA,TGTGCCAGCAGCGTAGAGGGGGACCCTCTTTCACCCCTCCACTTT,CASSVEGDPLSPLHF
TRBJ2-7,TRBD2,TRBV12-5,NA,TGTGCTAGTGGTCCCGGGACTAGAGCGAGCTCCTACGAGCAGTACTTC,CASGPGTRASSYEQYF
TRBJ2-5,NA,TRBV7-9,NA,TGTGCCAGCAGCTTAGCAATGTCTCGGTGGGAGACCCAGTACTTC,CASSLAMSRWETQYF
TRBJ1-2,NA,TRBV7-2,NA,TGTGCCAGCAGCTTAGAGGGGCCTTGGGACTATGGCTACACCTTC,CASSLEGPWDYGYTF
TRBJ2-2,TRBD1,TRBV7-8,NA,TGTGCCAGCAGCTCGGGGACAGACACCGGGGAGCTGTTTTTT,CASSSGTDTGELFF
TRBJ2-5,NA,TRBV28,once,TGTGCCAGCAGTTTTGAGGAGACCCAGTACTTC,CASSFEETQYF
TRBJ2-7,NA,TRBV7-9,NA,TGTGCCAGCAGCTTAGTCCGGGGGAGCTCCTACGAGCAGTACTTC,CASSLVRGSSYEQYF
TRBJ1-2,NA,TRBV4-2,NA,TGTGCCAGCAGTCCAAGATACCCAGAAGGGGATTTGCTCTATGGCTACACCTTC,CASSPRYPEGDLLYGYTF
TRBJ1-1,NA,TRBV19,NA,TGTGCCAGTAGTGACCACAGGGAGAGGAGGGCTTTCTTT,CASSDHRERRAFF
TRBJ2-4,NA,TRBV6-6,once,TGTGCCAGCAGTTACTCCGGGGCAGGGGACGACATTCAGTACTTC,CASSYSGAGDDIQYF